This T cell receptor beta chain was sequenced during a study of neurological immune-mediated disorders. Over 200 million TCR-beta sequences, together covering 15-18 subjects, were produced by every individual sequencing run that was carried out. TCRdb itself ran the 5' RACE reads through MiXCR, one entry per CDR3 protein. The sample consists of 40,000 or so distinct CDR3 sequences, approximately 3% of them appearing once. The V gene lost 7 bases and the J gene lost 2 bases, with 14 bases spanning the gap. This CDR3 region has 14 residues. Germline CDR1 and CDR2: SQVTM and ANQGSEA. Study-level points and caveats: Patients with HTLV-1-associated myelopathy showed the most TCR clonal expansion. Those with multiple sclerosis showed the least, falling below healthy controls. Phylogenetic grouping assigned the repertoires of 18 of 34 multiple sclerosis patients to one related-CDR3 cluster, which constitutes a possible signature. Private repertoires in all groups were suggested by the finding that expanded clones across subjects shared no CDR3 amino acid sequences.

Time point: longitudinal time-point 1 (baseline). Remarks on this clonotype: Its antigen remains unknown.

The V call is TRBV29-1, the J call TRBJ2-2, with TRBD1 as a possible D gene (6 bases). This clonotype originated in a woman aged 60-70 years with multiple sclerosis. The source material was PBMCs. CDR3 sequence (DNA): TGCAGCGGAGGGCCGGGACAAAACACCGGGGAGCTGTTTTTT. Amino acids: CSGGPGQNTGELFF.